This T cell receptor beta chain was sequenced during a study of chemoradiotherapy in HPV16-positive cancers. For the study at large: Candidate HPV-specific clones and shared TCR motifs came from two HPV16-positive patients.

Clones were sequenced by immunoSEQ multiplex PCR, and TCRdb holds only the in-frame ones, with some missing. The data show some 11,000 clones, roughly 78% seen once. Repeated repertoire sampling spanned the course of chemoradiotherapy. This CDR3 has 15 amino acids. Germline CDR1 and CDR2: MDHEN and SYDVKM. Deletions cut 8 bases from V and 6 bases from J, with 20 bases between. This clonotype originated in a human donor with HPV-associated anogenital cancer. Specimen collection occurred from a patient who underwent chemoradiotherapy. The gene calls are TRBV28 and TRBJ1-5, with D perhaps TRBD1 (6 bases). CDR3 region: CASALWAGASQPQHF. CDR3 DNA: TGTGCCAGCGCTTTATGGGCAGGGGCGAGTCAGCCCCAGCATTTT.